The 32 T cell receptor beta chains below all came from one sample that was sequenced in a study of blood T cell repertoires in COVID-19. The protocol was immunoSEQ multiplex PCR, while the TCRdb copy is restricted to in-frame clones and leaves out a portion. The sample has some 130,000 clones; approximately 86% are singletons. Material: peripheral blood. The receptors derive from a woman aged 50 to 60 who had recovered from COVID-19.

DNA for the CDR3: TGTGCCAGCAGCGTGAGAGGGAACTATGGCTACACCTTC. Its protein product is CASSVRGNYGYTF. This rearrangement joins TRBV9 to TRBJ1-2, with D unresolved. Germline CDR1 reads SGDLS; CDR2 reads YYNGEE. CDR3 length: 13 amino acids. The V end lost 2 bases, the J end lost 2 bases, and 7 bases lay between the germline ends.

The chain links TRBV15 to TRBJ2-7; 8 nucleotides agree with TRBD1. Germline loops: CDR1 LNHNV, CDR2 YYDKDF (reference sequence). The CDR3 has 17 residues. The V and J ends lost 0 bases and 3 bases, in that order; junction bases with no gene match: 10. The CDR3 nucleotides are TGTGCCACCAGCAGAGACAGGGGGCAGAACCTCCTCTACGAGCAGTACTTC. Translation: CATSRDRGQNLLYEQYF.

V is TRBV2 and J is TRBJ1-2; TRBD1 might be the D (5 bases). CDR3 length: 15 amino acids. V lost 7 bases to trimming and J lost 3 bases, with 18 bases between them. Germline V gene data show CDR1 as SNHLY and CDR2 as FYNNEI. This CDR3 reads CASNFGGEEDYGYTF. CDR3 DNA sequence: TGTGCCAGCAATTTCGGGGGGGAGGAGGACTATGGCTACACCTTC.

Only one count was recorded for this clone. The chain recombines TRBV29-1 with TRBJ2-3, with 7 positions matching TRBD2. The V segment lost 1 base and the J segment 5 bases; nucleotides outside the gene matches: 3. Germline V gene lookup returns CDR1 SQVTM and CDR2 ANQGSEA. The CDR3 is 13 residues long. The CDR3 region is CSVEGVAGDTQYF. The DNA of the CDR3 is TGCAGCGTTGAAGGGGTAGCGGGAGATACGCAGTATTTT.

V usage is TRBV15 and J usage is TRBJ2-1; 7 positions match TRBD1. The CDR3 consists of 14 residues. The germline V gene encodes CDR1 LNHNV and CDR2 YYDKDF (reference sequence). The V gene end was trimmed by 1 base and the J gene end by 6 bases; junction bases not matched to a gene: 3. The chain's CDR3 is CATSRGQGFNEQFF. As DNA, the CDR3 is TGTGCCACCAGCAGAGGACAGGGATTCAATGAGCAGTTCTTC.

The chain joins TRBV7-2 to TRBJ2-3; D unclear. This CDR3 is 13 amino acids long. The germline V gene encodes CDR1 SGHTA and CDR2 FQGNSA. Trimming took off 1 base at V and 9 bases at J, with 11 bases between the two ends. In DNA, the CDR3 is TGTGCCAGCAGCTTAGAAGTCGTAGCCACGCAGTATTTT. It specifies CASSLEVVATQYF.

As to this clone: Other DNA sequences in the same sample also yield this CDR3. The chain carries TRBV27 and TRBJ1-5; D unresolved. The CDR3 runs 13 residues. V lost 6 bases and J 3 bases, leaving 9 bases between the germline ends. Per the germline V gene, CDR1 is MNHEY and CDR2 is SMNVEV (reference sequence). CDR3: CASSPGYNQPQHF. CDR3 nucleotide sequence: TGTGCCAGCAGCCCAGGTTACAATCAGCCCCAGCATTTT.

J is TRBJ2-7 and V is TRBV10-2; a weak D match, TRBD2 (5 bases). The ends were cut back, 3 bases at V and 0 bases at J, with 15 bases in the middle. The CDR3 spans 16 residues. CDR1 is WSHSY and CDR2 is SAAADI in the germline V gene. In DNA form, the CDR3 reads TGCGCCAGCAGTGATCGGGGAGACTGGAGCTCCTACGAGCAGTACTTC. It codes for CASSDRGDWSSYEQYF.

The rearrangement links TRBV2 to TRBJ2-5; TRBD2 agrees at 12 bases. The CDR3 is 15 residues long. Per the germline V gene, CDR1 is SNHLY and CDR2 is FYNNEI. V lost 7 bases, J lost 2 bases, and 5 bases stayed unmatched. The DNA for the CDR3 is TGTGCCAGCACTGGACTAGCGGGGATTCAAGAGACCCAGTACTTC. Its protein is CASTGLAGIQETQYF.

The chain uses TRBV28 and TRBJ1-2; a possible D gene is TRBD1 (6 bases). The CDR3 runs to 13 residues. The V end was cut by 2 bases, the J end by 8 bases, with 12 bases between. Germline V gene lookup returns CDR1 MDHEN and CDR2 SYDVKM. CDR3 sequence reads: CASSLGRGRGYTF. DNA of the CDR3: TGTGCCAGCAGTTTAGGCAGGGGAAGAGGCTACACCTTC.

The chain recombines TRBV29-1 with TRBJ2-3, with D unresolved. Looked up from germline, CDR1 is SQVTM and CDR2 is ANQGSEA. Trimming left V 3 bases short and J 5 bases short, with 12 bases between. The CDR3 extends over 13 amino acids. Here the CDR3 reads CSVEGSVGDTQYF. CDR3 sequence (DNA): TGCAGCGTTGAGGGCAGTGTAGGAGATACGCAGTATTTT.

This clone was seen only a few times. The chain links TRBV4-1 to TRBJ1-4, with D uncertain. Deletions cut 4 bases from V and 4 bases from J, with 19 bases between. Germline assignment: CDR1 MGHRA and CDR2 YSYEKL. The CDR3 is 17 amino acids. CDR3 DNA sequence: TGCGCCAGCAGCCCCAGGAAGACCCCGGGAGATAATGAAAAACTGTTTTTT. Translation: CASSPRKTPGDNEKLFF.

The V call is TRBV7-9, the J call TRBJ2-7, with TRBD2 matching 12 bases. This CDR3 region has 14 residues. The junction had 9 bases not matched to a gene; V was cut back by 5 bases and J by 10 bases. The germline V gene encodes CDR1 SEHNR and CDR2 FQNEAQ (reference sequence). CDR3 amino acids: CASSPGTSGRTQYF. In DNA form, the CDR3 reads TGTGCCAGCAGCCCAGGAACTAGCGGGAGGACTCAGTACTTC.

This clone showed up just a few times. The chain uses TRBV7-6 and TRBJ1-2, with D tentatively TRBD1 (5 bases). Trimming left V 2 bases short and J 0 bases short, with 7 bases between. CDR3 size: 14 residues. Germline lookup yields CDR1 SGHVS and CDR2 FNYEAQ. In DNA form, the CDR3 reads TGTGCCAGCAGCTTATCAGGGTCTAACTATGGCTACACCTTC. This translates into CASSLSGSNYGYTF.

V gene TRBV11-3 combines with J gene TRBJ2-1, with 11 bases aligning to TRBD2. The CDR3 length is 16 residues. Trimming cost V 5 bases and J 2 bases; bases outside gene matches: 5. From germline, CDR1 is SGHNT and CDR2 YENEEA. CDR3 loop: CASSLTSGATYNEQFF. CDR3 sequence (DNA): TGTGCCAGCAGCCTGACTAGCGGGGCCACCTACAATGAGCAGTTCTTC.

The genes are TRBV27 and TRBJ1-2; D is possibly TRBD1 (5 bases). The CDR3 is 13 residues long. The germline CDR1 and CDR2 sequences are MNHEY and SMNVEV (reference sequence). The V and J ends lost 6 bases and 8 bases respectively, with 16 bases between them. CDR3 residues: CASRRGGSGGYTF. The CDR3 DNA is TGTGCCAGCAGACGGGGGGGGTCTGGAGGCTACACCTTC.

The chain uses TRBV27 and TRBJ1-6; D is perhaps TRBD1 (5 bases). The CDR3 length is 14 residues. V was cut by 5 bases and J by 11 bases, with 16 bases left in between. CDR1 is MNHEY, CDR2 SMNVEV, per germline (reference sequence). The CDR3 spells CASSSQEGRPPLHF. DNA for the CDR3: TGTGCCAGCAGTAGCCAGGAGGGGCGACCACCCCTCCACTTT.

The rearrangement joins TRBV19 to TRBJ2-2; a weak D match, TRBD2 (6 bases). V lost 0 bases and J 6 bases, leaving 11 bases between the germline ends. Per the germline V gene, CDR1 is LNHDA and CDR2 is SQIVND (reference sequence). The CDR3 consists of 15 residues. CDR3 sequence reads: CASSIDRPGAGELFF. The CDR3 bases are TGTGCCAGTAGTATAGATCGACCGGGGGCCGGGGAGCTGTTTTTT.

The chain joins TRBV7-6 to TRBJ2-7, with D tentatively TRBD1 (5 bases). Germline CDR1 is SGHVS and CDR2 is FNYEAQ. This CDR3 spans 13 amino acids. V was clipped by 1 base and J by 6 bases, with 10 bases between them. In nucleotides, the CDR3 is TGTGCCAGCAGCTTAGGCAGGGCAGGCGAGCAGTACTTC. Amino acid sequence: CASSLGRAGEQYF.

The V gene is TRBV5-6, the J gene TRBJ1-4, with D tentatively TRBD1 (5 bases). The CDR3 covers 14 residues. V lost 5 bases, J lost 6 bases, and 14 bases lay in between. Germline assignment: CDR1 SGHDT and CDR2 YYEEEE. Here the CDR3 reads CASSFRDFDEKLFF. The DNA for the CDR3 is TGTGCCAGCAGTTTCCGGGACTTCGATGAAAAACTGTTTTTT.

This clone was seen more than once but under ten times. This chain uses TRBV11-2 with TRBJ1-4; TRBD1 agrees at 8 bases. Germline lookup yields CDR1 SGHAT and CDR2 FQNNGV. This CDR3 has 14 amino acids. The V segment lost 5 bases and the J segment 8 bases; nucleotides outside the gene matches: 7. The CDR3 bases are TGTGCCAGCAGCCTTGGACAGGGAGACGAAAAACTGTTTTTT. Its protein is CASSLGQGDEKLFF.

The rearrangement links TRBV2 to TRBJ2-2, with a weak D call TRBD2 (6 bases). Trimming pared 8 bases from V and 0 bases from J, leaving 10 bases between. Germline V gene sequence: CDR1 SNHLY, CDR2 FYNNEI. The CDR3 contains 14 residues. CDR3 bases: TGTGCCAGCCTGCGGGGCTCGAACACCGGGGAGCTGTTTTTT. Residues: CASLRGSNTGELFF.

The chain joins TRBV2 to TRBJ1-2; D unclear. The CDR3 extends over 14 amino acids. Trimming took 4 bases from V and 1 from J, leaving 10 bases between them. Germline V gene sequence: CDR1 SNHLY, CDR2 FYNNEI. CDR3 sequence: CASSALRDNYGYTF. In DNA, the CDR3 is TGTGCCAGCAGTGCGTTGAGGGATAACTATGGCTACACCTTC.

The chain recombines TRBV5-1 with TRBJ1-1; D gene unclear. Trimming removed 4 bases at V and 1 base at J, with 11 bases between. The CDR3 is made up of 14 amino acids. Germline V gene sequence: CDR1 SGHRS, CDR2 YFSETQ. CDR3 nucleotides: TGCGCCAGCAGCCGCCTAGGCAGGAACACTGAAGCTTTCTTT. Its protein is CASSRLGRNTEAFF. The full variable domain, rest sourced from reference TRBV5-1 and TRBJ1-1, is KAGVTQTPRYLIKTRGQQVTLSCSPISGHRSVSWYQQTPGQGLQFLFEYFSETQRNKGNFPGRFSGRQFSNSRSEMNVSTLELGDSALYLCASSRLGRNTEAFFGQGTRLTVV.

The chain joins TRBV28 to TRBJ2-7; 7 positions match TRBD1. V lost 6 bases and J lost 4; bases outside the gene matches: 12. CDR3 length: 15 amino acids. In germline, CDR1 is MDHEN, CDR2 SYDVKM. The CDR3 reads CASSPGTAGLYEQYF. CDR3 sequence (DNA): TGTGCCAGCAGCCCCGGGACAGCCGGGTTGTACGAGCAGTACTTC.

This clone came up once. The V call is TRBV5-6, the J call TRBJ1-6; 10 nucleotides agree with TRBD1. The V segment lost 4 bases and the J segment 10 bases; nucleotides outside the gene matches: 5. In germline, CDR1 is SGHDT, CDR2 YYEEEE. This CDR3 region has 14 residues. The CDR3 DNA follows: TGTGCCAGCAGCCCGACAGGGGGCCACTCACCCCTCCACTTT. Translating gives CASSPTGGHSPLHF.

This chain links TRBV19 with TRBJ2-7, with D maybe TRBD2 (6 bases). The CDR3 runs to 16 residues. The V end lost 2 bases, the J end lost 1 base, and 15 bases lay between the germline ends. The germline CDR1 and CDR2 sequences are LNHDA and SQIVND (reference sequence). The CDR3 loop is CASSIKGTRESYEQYF. CDR3 DNA: TGTGCCAGTAGTATAAAGGGGACTCGAGAATCCTACGAGCAGTACTTC.

The V call is TRBV6-5, the J call TRBJ1-2; weak D call: TRBD1 (6 bases). Germline V gene sequence: CDR1 MNHEY, CDR2 SVGAGI. V was pared by 2 bases and J by 5 bases, with 15 bases between. This CDR3 region has 15 residues. CDR3 in amino acids: CASSYQNTGPYGYTF. Here the CDR3 DNA reads TGTGCCAGCAGTTACCAAAACACAGGGCCGTATGGCTACACCTTC.

The sample holds one count of this clone. The chain recombines TRBV25-1 with TRBJ2-1, with TRBD1 matching over 12 bases. The trim removed 6 bases at V and 7 bases at J, leaving 7 bases unmatched. CDR1 MGHDK and CDR2 SYGVNS come from the germline V gene. The CDR3 contains 15 residues. Written as DNA, the CDR3 is TGTGCCAGCAGACCCGGGACAGGGGGCCGAAATGAGCAGTTCTTC. Protein: CASRPGTGGRNEQFF.

The chain joins TRBV5-1 to TRBJ2-2, with a weak D call TRBD1 (6 bases). Germline V lookup: CDR1 SGHRS, CDR2 YFSETQ. The V end lost 2 bases, the J end lost 5 bases, and 16 bases lay between the germline ends. This CDR3 contains 16 residues. The CDR3 bases are TGCGCCAGCAGCTTACCAACAGGGTACGGTACCGGGGAGCTGTTTTTT. As protein: CASSLPTGYGTGELFF.

Only one count was recorded for this clone. The chain couples TRBV7-2 to TRBJ2-3; the match to TRBD2 covers 12 bases. CDR3 length: 16 amino acids. Trimming took 5 bases from V and 2 from J; bases not matched to a gene: 5. Looked up from germline, CDR1 is SGHTA and CDR2 is FQGNSA. CDR3 amino acids: CASSTGLAGHTDTQYF. The CDR3 DNA sequence: TGTGCCAGCAGCACCGGACTAGCGGGACACACAGATACGCAGTATTTT.

This clone has only a few counts. This chain's CDR3 is CASTLTGSESPLHF. The CDR3 DNA follows: TGCGCCAGCACATTGACAGGGTCGGAGTCACCCCTCCACTTT. The chain joins TRBV5-1 to TRBJ1-6; 7 positions agree with TRBD1. The V and J ends lost 6 bases and 10 bases, in that order; junction bases with no gene match: 10. CDR1 is SGHRS, CDR2 YFSETQ, per germline. This CDR3 has 14 amino acids.